Given below is one T cell receptor beta chain in context. The target antigen is unknown. These data belong to a study of T cell repertoires in cytomegalovirus infection. Background on the study: Public TCR beta signatures marked donors with CMV infection and the matching HLA.

The study's findings and limits: The cumulative frequency of public TCR beta families identified carriers of CMV plus the relevant HLA. Dominating the ex vivo response were TCR beta clonotypes that were CMV-specific and HLA-C-restricted.

TCRdb passed the reads through MiXCR, listing each CDR3 protein once. The sample includes under 120,000 distinct CDR3 sequences, around 45% of them seen just once. This CDR3 has 18 amino acids. V gave up 4 bases and J gave up 0 bases; unmatched junction bases: 7. Germline CDR1 is SGHRS and CDR2 is YFSETQ. The clonotype comes from a human donor in good health (CMV status not recorded). Some clones in this sample may be carry-over from other donors' samples. The input for sequencing was CD8+ T cells from cultured PBMCs, taken from culture after CMV antigen stimulation. The rearrangement links TRBV5-1 to TRBJ2-1; 13 nucleotides align to TRBD2. The CDR3 DNA reads TGCGCCAGCAGCCTCAGGACTAGCGGGGGCCCCTCCTACAATGAGCAGTTCTTC. It specifies CASSLRTSGGPSYNEQFF.